This entry lists 13 T cell receptor beta chains sequenced from one sample in a study of blood T cell repertoires in COVID-19. The data were produced by immunoSEQ multiplex PCR, yet TCRdb's version contains in-frame clones alone and is incomplete. This table holds about 200,000 clones, nearly 90% found once. Specimen: PBMCs or T cells enriched from blood (not recorded which). These receptors were taken from a middle-aged woman with acute COVID-19.

CDR3 protein: CASSSRYLDGYTF. The CDR3, as DNA: TGTGCCAGCAGTTCGAGGTATCTGGATGGCTACACCTTC. The rearrangement links TRBV6-5 to TRBJ1-2; no reliable D call. CDR1 and CDR2 from the germline V gene are MNHEY and SVGAGI. The CDR3 length is 13 residues. The V end lost 4 bases, the J end lost 6 bases, and 12 bases lay between the germline ends.

For this clone: Mismatch with germline at one junction end may stem from a read error. The chain combines TRBV19 with TRBJ2-5; TRBD1 agrees at 9 bases. Germline CDR1 is LNHDA and CDR2 is SQIVND (reference sequence). This CDR3 has 14 amino acids. This chain's CDR3 is CASSTTGGQATQYF. The DNA for the CDR3 is TGTGCCAGTAGTACGACAGGGGGGCAAGCGACCCAGTACTTC.

This sequence joins TRBV2 and TRBJ2-3, with a possible D match to TRBD2 (6 bases). Germline V lookup: CDR1 SNHLY, CDR2 FYNNEI. Trimming removed 7 bases from V and 2 bases from J, with 19 bases in between. The CDR3 runs 16 residues. In DNA, the CDR3 is TGTGCCAGCAATAAGGGACTCAATCAAATCACAGATACGCAGTATTTT. Encoded protein: CASNKGLNQITDTQYF. Using reference TRBV2 and TRBJ2-3 for the parts outside the CDR3, the full variable domain is EPEVTQTPSHQVTQMGQEVILRCVPISNHLYFYWYRQILGQKVEFLVSFYNNEISEKSEIFDDQFSVERPDGSNFTLKIRSTKLEDSAMYFCASNKGLNQITDTQYFGPGTRLTVL.

V and J are TRBV6-5 and TRBJ2-4; 9 positions agree with TRBD2. CDR1 MNHEY and CDR2 SVGAGI come from the germline V gene. The CDR3 has 15 amino acids. With V trimmed by 7 bases and J by 8 bases, 12 bases remained unmatched. CDR3 nucleotide sequence: TGTGCCAGCACCAGAATCGGACTAGCGCGGGACATTCAGTACTTC. Amino acids: CASTRIGLARDIQYF.

This chain uses TRBV10-3 with TRBJ1-2, with D unclear. The CDR3 covers 13 residues. Trimming took off 3 bases at V and 2 bases at J, with 7 bases between the two ends. CDR1 is ENHRY, CDR2 SYGVKD, per germline. In nucleotides, the CDR3 is TGTGCCATCAGTGATAGTGAGAACTATGGCTACACCTTC. It yields the protein CAISDSENYGYTF.

The sample holds a few counts of this clone. V is TRBV6-2 or TRBV6-3 and J is TRBJ2-7; the D is unclear. V dropped 2 bases and J dropped 4 bases, with 9 bases sitting between them. CDR3 length: 13 residues. Germline lookup yields CDR1 MNHEY and CDR2 SVGEGT. The CDR3: CASSYEAAYEQYF. CDR3 nucleotide sequence: TGTGCCAGCAGTTACGAGGCAGCTTACGAGCAGTACTTC.

J is TRBJ1-5 and V is TRBV4-1, with TRBD1 matching 11 bases. The length of the CDR3 is 18 residues. Germline values: CDR1 MGHRA, CDR2 YSYEKL. J was trimmed by 4 bases and V by 1 base; bases with no gene match: 9. The CDR3 region is CASSQVYPGTGGNQPQHF. In DNA, the CDR3 is TGCGCCAGCAGCCAAGTGTATCCCGGGACAGGGGGTAATCAGCCCCAGCATTTT.

V is TRBV21-1 and J is TRBJ2-5; the listed D gene, TRBD2, was not tested against the DNA. TRBV21-1 is shown as a pseudogene. The CDR3 is 14 amino acids. CDR3 in DNA: TGTGCCAGGATTAGCGGGGGGCCGGGGGAGACCCAGTACTTC. Translated: CARISGGPGETQYF.

The chain uses TRBV19 and TRBJ2-3; D is unclear. The germline V gene encodes CDR1 LNHDA and CDR2 SQIVND (reference sequence). The V end was cut by 4 bases, the J end by 6 bases, with 11 bases between. The CDR3 contains 13 residues. This chain's CDR3 is CASSTLPEDTQYF. The CDR3 bases are TGTGCCAGTAGTACCCTCCCCGAGGATACGCAGTATTTT.

This rearrangement joins TRBV30 to TRBJ2-5; 7 nucleotides align to TRBD2. The V and J ends lost 2 bases and 4 bases, in that order; junction bases with no gene match: 4. The germline gives CDR1 GTSNPN, CDR2 SVGIG (reference sequence). The CDR3 has 13 amino acids. CDR3 sequence: CAWSSKRGETQYF. CDR3 bases: TGTGCCTGGAGTTCGAAGCGGGGAGAGACCCAGTACTTC.

The chain combines TRBV21-1 with TRBJ2-1; TRBD2, the table's D call, was not compared with the DNA. TRBV21-1 is marked as a pseudogene. The CDR3 is 18 residues long. The CDR3 DNA is TGTGCCAGCAGCGGACCCCCCCAGCCCGCTAGCGGGAGTAATGAGCAGTTCTTC. The encoded protein is CASSGPPQPASGSNEQFF.

The chain is built from TRBV30 and TRBJ2-1; a possible D gene is TRBD2 (6 bases). V lost 3 bases and J 5 bases, leaving 17 bases between the germline ends. CDR1 and CDR2 (germline): GTSNPN, SVGIG (reference sequence). The CDR3 loop spans 15 amino acids. CDR3 coding DNA: TGTGCCTGGAGGAAAGGGACTGCCCGGGACAATGAGCAGTTCTTC. Amino acid sequence: CAWRKGTARDNEQFF.

The J gene is TRBJ2-2, the V gene TRBV19; 16 bases are shared with TRBD2. CDR1 is LNHDA and CDR2 is SQIVND in the germline V gene (reference sequence). The CDR3 is 18 amino acids. V shed 4 bases, J shed 0 bases, and the junction held 2 bases outside the gene matches. For the CDR3, the DNA is TGTGCCAGTAGTAAGGGACTAGCGGGAGGGGCGAACACCGGGGAGCTGTTTTTT. Translated, it gives CASSKGLAGGANTGELFF.